The sequence of this TCR beta chain was determined in a study of OX40 agonist ivuxolimab in advanced cancers. Across the study: Partial responses were achieved by three patients, of whom one had hepatocellular carcinoma and two had cutaneous melanoma. Study findings and constraints: Blood T cells, both CD4+ and CD8+, expanded clonally by week 6 at 0.1 to 3.0 mg/kg.

CDR3 length equals 15 residues. Trimming at V came to 4 bases and at J to 0 bases, leaving 3 bases not matched to a gene. CDR1 is LGHNA and CDR2 is YNFKEQ in the germline V gene. Comment on this clone: Its target is unknown.

Repertoires were generated with immunoSEQ multiplex PCR, while TCRdb's copy carries only in-frame clones and drops some. The sample lists some 59,000 clones, roughly 82% occurring once. The specimen was CD4+ or CD8+ T cells sorted from blood, collected in a trial of the OX40 agonist ivuxolimab. The chain joins TRBV4-2 to TRBJ1-5; TRBD1 agrees at 7 bases. The sequence derives from an adult with an advanced solid tumor such as melanoma, head and neck, liver or kidney cancer. The CDR3 is CASSPGGSSNQPQHF. CDR3 coding DNA: TGTGCCAGCAGCCCAGGGGGATCTAGCAATCAGCCCCAGCATTTT.